The 21 T cell receptor beta chains listed next were all sequenced from one sample in a study of blood T cells in healthy people across ages. Together with a sample-barcoded 5' primer, a J-beta primer mix was included in a second PCR lasting about 7 to 11 cycles. TCRdb analysed the 5' RACE reads with MiXCR anew, one entry per CDR3 protein. The repertoire holds around 800,000 distinct CDR3 sequences, with about half as singletons. Source material: blood. The receptors stem from a man older than 75 in good health.

V gene TRBV5-1 combines with J gene TRBJ2-2; 7 bases are a match to TRBD1. In germline, CDR1 is SGHRS, CDR2 YFSETQ. Unmatched junction bases numbered 9, after V lost 4 bases and J lost 3 bases. The CDR3 has 16 amino acids. As DNA, the CDR3 is TGCGCCAGCAGCCCACTGACAGGGTTCGACACCGGGGAGCTGTTTTTT. It is translated as CASSPLTGFDTGELFF.

This clonotype was picked up many times. This may stem from a read error, because a much larger clone lies one nucleotide away. The chain recombines TRBV7-9 with TRBJ2-5, with TRBD1 matching 9 bases. The germline V gene encodes CDR1 SEHNR and CDR2 FQNEAQ (reference sequence). The length of the CDR3 is 17 residues. V was clipped by 5 bases and J by 11 bases; unmatched bases: 21. The DNA for the CDR3 is TGTGCCAGCAGCCAACGAGCGGGACAGGGACGTTACAATGAGCAGTACTTC. Translated, it gives CASSQRAGQGRYNEQYF.

The genes are TRBV20-1 and TRBJ2-3; 9 positions match TRBD2. The V gene's germline CDR1 is DFQATT and CDR2 SNEGSKA (reference sequence). Unmatched junction bases numbered 26, after V lost 2 bases and J lost 14 bases. The CDR3 length is 18 residues. CDR3 protein: CSARSRRREGPSHRYAYF. Here the CDR3 DNA reads TGCAGTGCTAGATCTCGAAGGCGGGAGGGCCCTTCGCACAGATACGCGTATTTT.

This clonotype was detected only a few times. The chain employs TRBV5-1 and TRBJ2-5; 7 bases are a match to TRBD1. The ends lost 5 bases at V and 3 bases at J; junction bases unmatched: 4. Germline lookup yields CDR1 SGHRS and CDR2 YFSETQ. The CDR3 is made up of 13 amino acids. CDR3 sequence reads: CASRVGTEETQYF. The CDR3 DNA follows: TGCGCCAGCAGGGTAGGGACAGAAGAGACCCAGTACTTC.

CDR3 amino acids: CASSPSTRRSFF. The CDR3 DNA is TGTGCCAGCAGTCCCTCTACCAGGAGGTCTTTCTTT. The chain combines TRBV28 with TRBJ1-1, with D uncertain. This CDR3 has 12 residues. Germline V gene data show CDR1 as MDHEN and CDR2 as SYDVKM. The V end lost 5 bases, the J end lost 12 bases, and 16 bases lay between the germline ends.

This chain uses TRBV18 with TRBJ2-7, with D possibly matching TRBD2 (6 bases). Trimming left V 7 bases short and J 2 bases short, with 12 bases between. The CDR3 extends over 13 amino acids. Germline loops: CDR1 KGHSH, CDR2 LQKENI. Here the CDR3 DNA reads TGTGCCAGCTTACCTAGCGCTGCCTACGAGCAGTACTTC. Protein: CASLPSAAYEQYF.

This chain uses TRBV6-6 with TRBJ2-7; weak D call: TRBD1 (8 bases). The CDR3 runs 15 residues. Germline CDR1 reads MNHNY; CDR2 reads SVGAGI (reference sequence). V lost 6 bases and J lost 7, with 22 bases in between. CDR3 loop: CASRNGQGAGSEQYF. In DNA form, the CDR3 reads TGTGCCAGCAGAAACGGACAGGGAGCGGGGAGTGAGCAGTACTTC.

The genes are TRBV15 and TRBJ1-5, with a tentative D call TRBD1 (5 bases). CDR1 is LNHNV and CDR2 is YYDKDF in the germline V gene (reference sequence). Trimming left V 0 bases short and J 7 bases short, with 16 bases between. This CDR3 is 16 amino acids long. CDR3 amino acids: CATSRDRYGAGQPQHF. CDR3 nucleotides: TGTGCCACCAGCAGAGATCGGTACGGGGCTGGACAGCCCCAGCATTTT.

The rearrangement joins TRBV28 to TRBJ1-4; possible D gene TRBD1, 6 bases. The germline V gene encodes CDR1 MDHEN and CDR2 SYDVKM. This CDR3 is 13 amino acids long. Trimming removed 9 bases from V and 4 bases from J, with 12 bases in between. The CDR3 sequence is CASSGQLNEKLFF. The CDR3 nucleotides are TGTGCCAGTTCAGGACAGCTTAATGAAAAACTGTTTTTT.

The CDR3 spells CATSAPQETQYF. CDR3 DNA: TGTGCCACCAGTGCCCCCCAAGAGACCCAGTACTTC. The chain has TRBV24-1 and TRBJ2-5; D gene ambiguous. In germline, CDR1 is KGHDR, CDR2 SFDVKD. The CDR3 has 12 amino acids. V lost 5 bases and J lost 1, with 4 bases in between.

This clonotype was seen a handful of times. The chain couples TRBV29-1 to TRBJ2-1; 7 nucleotides agree with TRBD1. V lost 3 bases to trimming and J lost 4 bases; unmatched junction nucleotides: 3. The germline gives CDR1 SQVTM, CDR2 ANQGSEA. The CDR3 covers 13 residues. The CDR3 nucleotides are TGCAGCGTTGATGGACAGGATTACAATGAGCAGTTCTTC. It encodes CSVDGQDYNEQFF.

The CDR3 bases are TGCGCCAGCAGCTTCCGGGACAATCCGAACACCGGGGAGCTGTTTTTT. Translated, it gives CASSFRDNPNTGELFF. The V gene is TRBV4-1, the J gene TRBJ2-2, with D maybe TRBD1 (6 bases). Germline CDR1 reads MGHRA; CDR2 reads YSYEKL. The germline V and J ends were trimmed by 5 bases and 0 bases, with 13 bases remaining between them. The CDR3 has 16 amino acids.

This clonotype was seen more than once but under ten times. This rearrangement joins TRBV20-1 to TRBJ2-1, with a weak D call TRBD2 (6 bases). Germline CDR1 DFQATT, CDR2 SNEGSKA (reference sequence). Trimming stripped 3 bases from V and 6 bases from J, with 12 bases between. CDR3 length equals 13 residues. As DNA, the CDR3 is TGCAGTGCTAGGGTACTAGCTGGCAATGAGCAGTTCTTC. It is translated as CSARVLAGNEQFF.

The count of this clonotype is one. An end of the junction does not agree with germline; a read error may underlie this. The J gene is TRBJ2-7, the V gene TRBV20-1; D ambiguous. CDR1 DFQATT and CDR2 SNEGSKA come from the germline V gene (reference sequence). The CDR3 sequence is 11 residues long. CDR3 protein: CSASSAYERYF. CDR3 nucleotides: TGCAGTGCTAGTTCTGCGTACGAGCGGTACTTC.

This clonotype was counted ten times or more. The J gene is TRBJ2-3, the V gene TRBV5-1, with TRBD2 identical over 8 bases. Germline V lookup: CDR1 SGHRS, CDR2 YFSETQ. The V gene end was trimmed by 0 bases and the J gene end by 0 bases; junction bases not matched to a gene: 3. The CDR3 contains 16 residues. The CDR3 sequence: CASSLGTSGSTDTQYF. The DNA of the CDR3 is TGCGCCAGCAGCTTGGGTACTAGCGGTAGCACAGATACGCAGTATTTT.

The chain joins TRBV6-2 or TRBV6-3 to TRBJ2-5; 7 positions match TRBD1. The CDR3 contains 16 residues. CDR1 is MNHEY and CDR2 is SVGEGT in the germline V gene. Losses at the gene ends were 2 bases for V and 2 bases for J; bases not matched to a gene: 8. CDR3 nucleotide sequence: TGTGCCAGCAGTTACGCCAGGGGGAGTCGGCAAGAGACCCAGTACTTC. Its protein is CASSYARGSRQETQYF.

The genes are TRBV27 and TRBJ2-7; D is unresolved. CDR1 is MNHEY and CDR2 is SMNVEV in the germline V gene (reference sequence). The CDR3 is 14 residues long. V was cut by 3 bases and J by 5 bases, with 14 bases left in between. CDR3 sequence: CASSLRPRLHEQYF. The CDR3 nucleotides are TGTGCCAGCAGTTTGCGACCGAGGTTGCACGAGCAGTACTTC.

A remark on this clonotype: The junction and the germline gene differ at one end; a read error may be behind it. The gene calls are TRBV10-3 and TRBJ1-2; unclear D gene. Germline lookup yields CDR1 ENHRY and CDR2 SYGVKD. The CDR3 has 12 residues. CDR3 DNA sequence: TGTGCCGTCAGCCTTGAGAGCTATGGCTACACCTTC. Translated, it gives CAVSLESYGYTF.

This clonotype turned up a few times. The rearrangement joins TRBV21-1 to TRBJ2-3; no check of the table's D call, TRBD2, against the DNA was made. TRBV21-1 is assigned pseudogene status. CDR3 length equals 18 residues. The CDR3 here is CASSKREVGEGCTDTQYF. The CDR3 nucleotides read TGTGCCAGCAGCAAAAGGGAGGTAGGGGAGGGCTGCACAGATACGCAGTATTTT.

The J gene is TRBJ2-1, the V gene TRBV5-1; 7 nucleotides line up with TRBD2. Germline V lookup: CDR1 SGHRS, CDR2 YFSETQ. The V gene end was trimmed by 6 bases and the J gene end by 4 bases; junction bases not matched to a gene: 13. This CDR3 comprises 16 residues. For the CDR3, the DNA is TGCGCCAGCAACAGAAATGCAGGGCGGGAGTACAATGAGCAGTTCTTC. It specifies CASNRNAGREYNEQFF.

The chain joins TRBV25-1 to TRBJ2-2; 7 nucleotides line up with TRBD2. This CDR3 spans 13 amino acids. The germline CDR1 and CDR2 sequences are MGHDK and SYGVNS. Unmatched junction bases numbered 5, after V lost 8 bases and J lost 5 bases. In DNA form, the CDR3 reads TGTGCCAGCGGTGGGGGAGGGACCGGGGAGCTGTTTTTT. It yields the protein CASGGGGTGELFF.